Following are 7 T cell receptor beta chains from one sample sequenced in a study of T cell repertoires in cytomegalovirus infection. TCRdb passed the reads through MiXCR, listing each CDR3 protein once. There are roughly 700,000 distinct CDR3 sequences in the sample; around a third occur only once, and over 15% lies in the top ten. Antigens of these TCRs are unknown. Sequencing was performed on cultured PBMCs, taken from culture after CMV antigen stimulation. The receptors shown here come from a human donor in good health (CMV status not recorded). Some clones in this sample may be carry-over from other donors' samples.

This clonotype was counted a few times. The chain combines TRBV9 with TRBJ2-1, with 8 bases that match TRBD2. Germline V gene lookup returns CDR1 SGDLS and CDR2 YYNGEE. The CDR3 has 15 amino acids. J gave up 9 bases and V 0 bases, and 8 bases lay outside the gene matches. CDR3 sequence (DNA): TGTGCCAGCAGCGTAGGCCCTTCGGGGGGGCGTGAGCAGTTCTTC. Translated, it gives CASSVGPSGGREQFF. Supplemented by reference TRBV9 and TRBJ2-1, the full variable domain reads DSGVTQTPKHLITATGQRVTLRCSPRSGDLSVYWYQQSLDQGLQFLIQYYNGEERAKGNILERFSAQQFPDLHSELNLSSLELGDSALYFCASSVGPSGGREQFFGPGTRLTVL.

CDR3 residues: CASSGGLAGEVDEQFF. In nucleotides, the CDR3 is TGTGCCAGCAGCGGAGGACTAGCGGGAGAGGTAGATGAGCAGTTCTTC. The J gene is TRBJ2-1, the V gene TRBV7-8; 13 bases are a match to TRBD2. CDR3 size: 16 residues. In germline, CDR1 is SGHVS, CDR2 FQNEAQ. Trimming removed 5 bases from V and 8 bases from J; junction bases left unmatched: 9.

This clonotype was picked up many times. The gene calls are TRBV7-2 and TRBJ2-3; D possibly corresponds to TRBD2 (6 bases). The germline V and J ends were trimmed by 1 base and 7 bases, with 9 bases remaining between them. The CDR3 runs 13 residues. The germline CDR1 and CDR2 sequences are SGHTA and FQGNSA. For the CDR3, the DNA is TGTGCCAGCAGCTTAGGCCGGGAGCATACGCAGTATTTT. Protein: CASSLGREHTQYF.

The chain carries TRBV12-3 or TRBV12-4 and TRBJ1-5, with TRBD1 matching over 7 bases. The CDR3 has 15 residues. Unmatched junction bases numbered 8, after V lost 5 bases and J lost 4 bases. CDR3 loop: CASSPGQRNNQPQHF. In DNA, the CDR3 is TGTGCCAGCAGTCCGGGACAGCGAAATAATCAGCCCCAGCATTTT.

Only a few counts were recorded for this clonotype. The V and J genes are TRBV12-3 or TRBV12-4 and TRBJ2-5; TRBD2 aligns across 7 bases. The CDR3 loop spans 14 amino acids. Trimming at V came to 4 bases and at J to 0 bases, leaving 2 bases not matched to a gene. The CDR3 region has the DNA TGTGCCAGCAGTTCTAGCGGAGACCAAGAGACCCAGTACTTC. It specifies CASSSSGDQETQYF.

The V gene is TRBV7-9, the J gene TRBJ1-1; the D gene is possibly TRBD1 (6 bases). The CDR3 loop spans 16 amino acids. V was clipped by 0 bases and J by 1 base, with 12 bases between them. Germline V gives CDR1 SEHNR, CDR2 FQNEAQ (reference sequence). CDR3 amino acids: CASSLAQGGWNTEAFF. The CDR3 region has the DNA TGTGCCAGCAGCTTAGCGCAAGGGGGATGGAACACTGAAGCTTTCTTT.

CDR3 region: CSAIVTLEETQYF. The CDR3 DNA reads as TGCAGTGCTATAGTCACTTTGGAAGAGACCCAGTACTTC. The chain employs TRBV20-1 and TRBJ2-5; no clear D. CDR3 length: 13 residues. V was clipped by 4 bases and J by 3 bases, with 12 bases between them. Per germline, CDR1 DFQATT and CDR2 SNEGSKA (reference sequence).